This T cell receptor beta chain was identified in a study of cytomegalovirus exposure and HLA in healthy donors. General study results and limits: Certain indistinguishable V segments, among them TRBV6-2 and TRBV6-3, were excluded.

A note on this clone: Its specificity is unknown.

The CDR3 extends over 15 amino acids. Germline V gives CDR1 MNHEY, CDR2 SMNVEV (reference sequence). V lost 6 bases and J 1 base, leaving 15 bases between the germline ends. Amplification used 60 Vbeta primers and 13 Jbeta primers. Profiling relied on immunoSEQ multiplex PCR, and the TCRdb table lists in-frame clones only, not all of them. The sample consists of some 190,000 clones, more than 75% of them appearing once. Sequenced input: PBMCs. This receptor was obtained from a man aged 35 to 55 in good health and CMV-seropositive. The chain has TRBV27 and TRBJ1-1, with D possibly TRBD1 on 6 matching bases. Written as DNA, the CDR3 is TGTGCCAGCAGGCCGACCGGGACACCGAACACTGAAGCTTTCTTT. Translating gives CASRPTGTPNTEAFF.